Below are 15 T cell receptor beta chains sequenced from a single sample in a study of cytomegalovirus exposure and HLA in healthy donors. Primers: 60 Vbeta forward and 13 Jbeta reverse. Sequencing used immunoSEQ multiplex PCR; TCRdb keeps in-frame clones, though not all of them. The table has 85,000 to 130,000 clones, approximately 82% seen once. The sequencing sample was made of PBMCs. All receptors derive from a middle-aged man in good health and CMV-seronegative.

The chain links TRBV19 to TRBJ1-2; TRBD1 is a possible D gene (5 bases). Germline loops: CDR1 LNHDA, CDR2 SQIVND (reference sequence). This CDR3 is 15 amino acids long. Between the trimmed V and J ends, which lost 5 bases and 6 bases, there was a span of 19 bases. The CDR3 coding sequence is TGTGCCAGTAGTCCCCAAGTCGACAGTACTCATGGCTACACCTTC. This codes for CASSPQVDSTHGYTF.

This clone has just one count. One end of the junction does not line up with germline, which may come from a read error. This chain joins TRBV7-9 and TRBJ1-5, with 7 positions matching TRBD1. Germline V CDR1 and CDR2: SEHNR, FQNEAQ (reference sequence). The CDR3 length is 15 residues. CDR3 region: CSSSDDDRGNQPQHF. DNA for the CDR3: TGTTCCAGCAGCGATGACGACAGGGGCAATCAGCCCCAGCATTTT.

This clone has just a few counts. V usage is TRBV6-1 and J usage is TRBJ2-2; D is ambiguous. V lost 8 bases, J lost 3 bases, and 10 bases lay in between. Germline CDR1 MNHNS, CDR2 SASEGT. The CDR3 extends over 13 amino acids. Here the CDR3 DNA reads TGTGCCAGCGTGTGGGCCCACACCGGGGAGCTGTTTTTT. Residues: CASVWAHTGELFF.

This chain joins TRBV6-5 and TRBJ1-1, with 7 nucleotides matching TRBD1. This CDR3 comprises 12 residues. CDR1 and CDR2 from the germline V gene are MNHEY and SVGAGI. V dropped 6 bases and J dropped 10; count of bases not matched to a gene: 8. CDR3 in amino acids: CASRTGAARAFF. The CDR3 DNA sequence: TGTGCCAGCAGAACAGGGGCAGCTAGAGCTTTCTTT.

The V call is TRBV16, the J call TRBJ1-6; 9 nucleotides agree with TRBD1. The CDR3 extends over 15 amino acids. V trimming: 5 bases; J trimming: 9 bases; junction bases outside the gene matches: 8. Looked up from germline, CDR1 is KGHSY and CDR2 is FQNENV. CDR3 in amino acids: CASSTFGTGSSPLHF. The CDR3 DNA is TGTGCCAGCAGCACATTCGGGACAGGGAGTTCACCCCTCCACTTT.

In this sample, this clone turned up a few times. The V and J genes are TRBV14 and TRBJ1-2; 8 nucleotides line up with TRBD1. Per the germline V gene, CDR1 is SGHDN and CDR2 is FVKESK. J lost 4 bases, V lost 5 bases, and 6 bases had no gene match. This CDR3 region has 14 residues. As DNA, the CDR3 is TGTGCCAGCAGCATACGGACAGGGCCCTATGGCTACACCTTC. It is translated as CASSIRTGPYGYTF.

The chain has TRBV7-2 and TRBJ2-5; D perhaps matches TRBD2 (6 bases). Between the trimmed V and J ends, which lost 5 bases and 1 base, there was a span of 11 bases. This CDR3 has 14 amino acids. Germline lookup yields CDR1 SGHTA and CDR2 FQGNSA. CDR3 DNA: TGTGCCAGCAGCCCACGGGGACTCCAAGAGACCCAGTACTTC. This sequence encodes CASSPRGLQETQYF.

This clone was seen a few times. V usage is TRBV6-1 and J usage is TRBJ1-2; the D is unclear. The V end lost 2 bases, the J end lost 3 bases, and 13 bases lay between the germline ends. CDR1 is MNHNS, CDR2 SASEGT, per germline. The CDR3 is made up of 15 amino acids. CDR3 in DNA: TGTGCCAGCAGTGAAAGAGAGCGGTTCGACTATGGCTACACCTTC. Amino acids: CASSERERFDYGYTF.

J is TRBJ1-5 and V is TRBV7-2, with TRBD1 as a possible D gene (5 bases). In germline, CDR1 is SGHTA, CDR2 FQGNSA. The CDR3 spans 16 residues. V shed 3 bases and J shed 2 bases, with 14 bases lying between them. In DNA form, the CDR3 reads TGTGCCAGCAGCTTTCTCGGCGGCAGGGGCAATCAGCCCCAGCATTTT. Residues: CASSFLGGRGNQPQHF.

The chain couples TRBV7-2 to TRBJ2-1; 9 nucleotides agree with TRBD2. Trimming took 5 bases from V and 10 from J; bases not matched to a gene: 9. Germline CDR1 reads SGHTA; CDR2 reads FQGNSA. The CDR3 runs 14 residues. The CDR3 coding sequence is TGTGCCAGCAGCCCACAGACTAGCGGCCAAGAGCAGTTCTTC. As protein: CASSPQTSGQEQFF.

The chain links TRBV29-1 to TRBJ1-2; the match to TRBD1 covers 7 bases. V shed 7 bases and J 8 bases; nucleotides not matched to a gene: 7. Germline V CDR1 and CDR2: SQVTM, ANQGSEA. The CDR3 extends over 11 amino acids. This chain's CDR3 is CSADRVGGYTF. The CDR3 bases are TGCAGCGCCGACAGGGTAGGGGGCTACACCTTC.

This chain connects TRBV6-1 to TRBJ1-1; D remains unclear. Deletions cut 5 bases from V and 3 bases from J, with 13 bases between. Per germline, CDR1 MNHNS and CDR2 SASEGT. CDR3 length: 14 residues. CDR3 loop: CASSPRGPDTEAFF. CDR3 in DNA: TGTGCCAGCAGTCCTAGAGGGCCAGACACTGAAGCTTTCTTT.

The CDR3 nucleotides read TGCGCCAGCAGCCAAGGGAGGGGCGGGTTGAACACTGAAGCTTTCTTT. This gives the protein CASSQGRGGLNTEAFF. The chain joins TRBV4-1 to TRBJ1-1, with D perhaps TRBD1 (5 bases). The CDR3 runs 16 residues. V lost 1 base to trimming and J lost 0 bases, with 12 bases between them. Germline V gene sequence: CDR1 MGHRA, CDR2 YSYEKL.

This clone was counted a few times. The chain uses TRBV6-1 and TRBJ1-6; D might be TRBD1 (5 bases). The CDR3 spans 14 residues. With 0 bases removed from V and 13 bases from J, the gap between germline ends came to 13 bases. Germline CDR1 MNHNS, CDR2 SASEGT. CDR3 amino acids: CASSEALRVGPLHF. CDR3 in DNA: TGTGCCAGCAGTGAAGCGCTCAGGGTAGGGCCCCTCCACTTT.

Concerning this clone: One end of the junction is discordant with germline, which a read error may explain. The rearrangement joins TRBV7-9 to TRBJ2-5; 12 bases map to TRBD2. In germline, CDR1 is SEHNR, CDR2 FQNEAQ (reference sequence). This CDR3 contains 17 residues. The CDR3 DNA sequence: TGTTCCAGCAGCTTAGGACTAGCGGGGTCTGGGCAAGAGACCCAGTACTTC. Protein product: CSSSLGLAGSGQETQYF.